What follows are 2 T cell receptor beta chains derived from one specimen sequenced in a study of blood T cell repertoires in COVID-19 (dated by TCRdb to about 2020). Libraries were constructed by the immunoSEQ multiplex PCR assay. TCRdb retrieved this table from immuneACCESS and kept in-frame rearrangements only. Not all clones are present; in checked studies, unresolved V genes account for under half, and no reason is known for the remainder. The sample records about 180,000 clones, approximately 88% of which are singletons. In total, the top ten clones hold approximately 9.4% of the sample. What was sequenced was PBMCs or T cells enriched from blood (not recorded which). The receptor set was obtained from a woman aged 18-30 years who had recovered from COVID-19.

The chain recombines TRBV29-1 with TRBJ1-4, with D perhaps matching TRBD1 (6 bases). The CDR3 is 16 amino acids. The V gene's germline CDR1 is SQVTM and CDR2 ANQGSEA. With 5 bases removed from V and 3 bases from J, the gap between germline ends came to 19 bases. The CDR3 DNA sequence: TGCAGCGTTATTCCGACAGGCCGGGGAGCTAATGAAAAACTGTTTTTT. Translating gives CSVIPTGRGANEKLFF.

CDR3 DNA sequence: TGTGCCAGCAGCCAAGATATGTCGGTTCCCTCCTACAATGAGCAGTTCTTC. Encoded protein: CASSQDMSVPSYNEQFF. The chain combines TRBV3-1 (or the pseudogene TRBV3-2) with TRBJ2-1, with D hard to call. The CDR3 length is 17 residues. Germline V CDR1 and CDR2: LGHDT, YNNKEL (reference sequence). Trimming stripped 0 bases from V and 0 bases from J, with 12 bases between.